Following are 21 T cell receptor beta chains from one sample sequenced in a study of shared clonotypes between healthy human individuals. The repertoire was sequenced with immunoSEQ multiplex PCR; TCRdb's copy has only in-frame clones and lacks some. The sample consists of over 2 million clones, 85% to 95% of them appearing once. What was sequenced was naive CD4+ T cells from PBMCs. Specified subset: CD45RA+ positively selected. The source is a man aged 18-30 years in good health. Some clones in this sample may be carry-over from other donors' samples.

V usage is TRBV28 and J usage is TRBJ2-7; D possibly corresponds to TRBD2 (6 bases). CDR3 size: 16 residues. From germline, CDR1 is MDHEN and CDR2 SYDVKM. The V gene lost 6 bases and the J gene lost 4 bases, with 22 bases spanning the gap. The CDR3 DNA reads as TGTGCCAGCAGATCACTGGCGGGGCAATTGCGGTACGAGCAGTACTTC. It codes for CASRSLAGQLRYEQYF.

This clone was observed once. The CDR3 coding sequence is TGTGCCACCAGCAGATCGCGGGACCCAACTGGAAACACCATATATTTT. Protein: CATSRSRDPTGNTIYF. The chain carries TRBV15 and TRBJ1-3, with D possibly being TRBD1 (5 bases). Trimming removed 2 bases from V and 2 bases from J, with 13 bases in between. The CDR3 runs 16 residues. The germline V gene encodes CDR1 LNHNV and CDR2 YYDKDF (reference sequence).

The gene calls are TRBV4-1 and TRBJ2-2; D is perhaps TRBD1 (5 bases). Germline loops: CDR1 MGHRA, CDR2 YSYEKL. Trimming left V 3 bases short and J 1 base short, with 6 bases between. This CDR3 comprises 14 residues. DNA of the CDR3: TGCGCCAGCAGCCATGGACAGAACACCGGGGAGCTGTTTTTT. Amino acid sequence: CASSHGQNTGELFF.

V gene TRBV9 combines with J gene TRBJ2-5, with D unresolved. In germline, CDR1 is SGDLS, CDR2 YYNGEE. The ends were cut back, 0 bases at V and 2 bases at J, with 14 bases in the middle. The CDR3 loop spans 16 amino acids. The CDR3 bases are TGTGCCAGCAGCGTAGCCCCTAGTCAAGGGCAAGAGACCCAGTACTTC. Residues: CASSVAPSQGQETQYF.

J is TRBJ2-6 and V is TRBV18, with D possibly called TRBD1 or TRBD2 (5 bases each). V was trimmed by 6 bases and J by 0 bases, leaving 15 bases between them. CDR1 and CDR2 (germline): KGHSH, LQKENI. The CDR3 sequence is 17 residues long. The CDR3 DNA is TGTGCCAGCTCCCGGGGCACACCAAGCTCTGGGGCCAACGTCCTGACTTTC. Amino acid sequence: CASSRGTPSSGANVLTF.

This chain connects TRBV29-1 to TRBJ2-7, with D tentatively TRBD1 (6 bases). The CDR3 totals 12 residues. The germline V and J ends were trimmed by 7 bases and 3 bases, with 13 bases remaining between them. Germline CDR1 reads SQVTM; CDR2 reads ANQGSEA. CDR3 protein: CSAATGRYEQYF. The CDR3 DNA reads as TGCAGCGCCGCGACAGGACGCTACGAGCAGTACTTC.

The chain joins TRBV28 to TRBJ2-1; a possible D gene is TRBD1 (5 bases). Germline V gene data show CDR1 as MDHEN and CDR2 as SYDVKM. The length of the CDR3 is 12 residues. Trimming pared 8 bases from V and 2 bases from J, leaving 7 bases between. The CDR3 reads CASWGAYNEQFF. In DNA form, the CDR3 reads TGTGCCAGCTGGGGCGCCTACAATGAGCAGTTCTTC. The complete variable domain, with remaining parts taken from reference TRBV28 and TRBJ2-1, reads DVKVTQSSRYLVKRTGEKVFLECVQDMDHENMFWYRQDPGLGLRLIYFSYDVKMKEKGDIPEGYSVSREKKERFSLILESASTNQTSMYLCASWGAYNEQFFGPGTRLTVL.

The chain employs TRBV19 and TRBJ2-7, with 7 nucleotides matching TRBD1. The CDR3 runs to 15 residues. The germline gives CDR1 LNHDA, CDR2 SQIVND (reference sequence). V gave up 6 bases and J gave up 1 base; unmatched junction bases: 9. The CDR3 loop reads CASRVTGTASYEQYF. For the CDR3, the DNA is TGTGCCAGTAGAGTTACCGGGACAGCTTCCTACGAGCAGTACTTC.

This chain connects TRBV2 to TRBJ1-1; no clear D. Germline V gene lookup returns CDR1 SNHLY and CDR2 FYNNEI. The CDR3 totals 13 residues. The V gene lost 8 bases and the J gene lost 1 base, with 11 bases spanning the gap. CDR3 bases: TGTGCCAGCTTCGCGGGCAGGAACACTGAAGCTTTCTTT. Its translation is CASFAGRNTEAFF.

This rearrangement joins TRBV28 to TRBJ2-1; no clear D gene. The CDR3 length is 15 residues. In germline, CDR1 is MDHEN, CDR2 SYDVKM. Trimming removed 6 bases at V and 5 bases at J, with 17 bases between. CDR3 loop: CASSPDYRRDNEQFF. DNA of the CDR3: TGTGCCAGCAGCCCCGATTACCGTAGGGACAATGAGCAGTTCTTC. Complete variable domain (other parts from reference TRBV28 and TRBJ2-1): DVKVTQSSRYLVKRTGEKVFLECVQDMDHENMFWYRQDPGLGLRLIYFSYDVKMKEKGDIPEGYSVSREKKERFSLILESASTNQTSMYLCASSPDYRRDNEQFFGPGTRLTVL.

In DNA form, the CDR3 reads TGTGCCAGCAGTTTGTTCTCTTCGGGACAGGGGGCTAGCGGCTACACCTTC. It translates to CASSLFSSGQGASGYTF. V usage is TRBV28 and J usage is TRBJ1-2, with TRBD1 matching over 12 bases. Germline CDR1 reads MDHEN; CDR2 reads SYDVKM. The CDR3 covers 17 residues. Trimming took 3 bases from V and 8 from J; bases not matched to a gene: 13.

For this clone: Other nucleotide sequences from this sample produce the same CDR3. This rearrangement joins TRBV5-1 to TRBJ1-5; unclear D gene. Trimming cost V 0 bases and J 6 bases, with 7 bases left between them. This CDR3 has 13 residues. The germline V gene encodes CDR1 SGHRS and CDR2 YFSETQ. CDR3 sequence (DNA): TGCGCCAGCAGCTTGGACCCGGGTCAGCCCCAGCATTTT. It yields the protein CASSLDPGQPQHF.

This clone was counted a single time. J is TRBJ2-7 and V is TRBV5-1; D is uncertain. Germline loops: CDR1 SGHRS, CDR2 YFSETQ. The CDR3 spans 14 residues. Trimming took 0 bases from V and 0 from J, leaving 7 bases between them. CDR3 protein: CASSLDSNSYEQYF. The CDR3 region has the DNA TGCGCCAGCAGCTTGGACAGTAACTCCTACGAGCAGTACTTC.

This chain joins TRBV7-8 and TRBJ1-5; 9 nucleotides match TRBD1. Germline CDR1 and CDR2: SGHVS and FQNEAQ. V gave up 2 bases and J gave up 0 bases; unmatched junction bases: 8. The CDR3 contains 18 residues. CDR3 loop: CASSLRGGQGYSNQPQHF. In DNA, the CDR3 is TGTGCCAGCAGCTTACGGGGCGGACAGGGGTATAGCAATCAGCCCCAGCATTTT.

With respect to this clone: The sample holds other DNA sequences that translate to the same CDR3. V gene TRBV7-3 combines with J gene TRBJ1-3; D unclear. The germline CDR1 and CDR2 sequences are SGHTA and FQGTGA. CDR3 size: 13 residues. Trimming shortened V by 5 bases and J by 1 base, and 6 bases separated the two germline ends. The CDR3 DNA reads as TGTGCCAGCAGCCCCTCGTCTGGAAACACCATATATTTT. It is translated as CASSPSSGNTIYF.

The rearrangement uses TRBV2 and TRBJ2-1, with 7 positions matching TRBD1. From germline, CDR1 is SNHLY and CDR2 FYNNEI. This CDR3 is 12 amino acids long. J lost 5 bases, V lost 7 bases, and 2 bases had no gene match. CDR3 sequence: CASKGQDNEQFF. The CDR3 coding sequence is TGTGCCAGCAAAGGACAGGACAATGAGCAGTTCTTC.

This clone was observed a single time. The rearrangement uses TRBV28 and TRBJ1-2, with 8 positions matching TRBD1. The V segment lost 10 bases and the J segment 8 bases; nucleotides outside the gene matches: 9. Germline V gene sequence: CDR1 MDHEN, CDR2 SYDVKM. CDR3 length: 12 residues. CDR3 loop: CATADRAQGYTF. The CDR3 region has the DNA TGTGCCACCGCGGACAGGGCTCAAGGCTACACCTTC.

V gene TRBV28 combines with J gene TRBJ2-7; 7 positions agree with TRBD2. The CDR3 sequence is 14 residues long. Trimming removed 10 bases from V and 5 bases from J; junction bases left unmatched: 14. The germline CDR1 and CDR2 sequences are MDHEN and SYDVKM. This CDR3 is CATLRGGSVDEQYF. The DNA for the CDR3 is TGTGCCACCTTGCGCGGGGGTTCCGTAGACGAGCAGTACTTC.

This clone was detected only a few times. The chain couples TRBV10-1 to TRBJ1-3; tentative D call: TRBD1 (5 bases). Germline V CDR1 and CDR2: WNHNN, SYGVQD (reference sequence). The CDR3 totals 14 residues. Trimming stripped 7 bases from V and 0 bases from J, with 10 bases between. Written as DNA, the CDR3 is TGCGCCAGCATATGGCAGGGCTCTGGAAACACCATATATTTT. Translated: CASIWQGSGNTIYF.

The rearrangement links TRBV28 to TRBJ2-4; D possibly matches TRBD1 or TRBD2 (5 bases each). The V end lost 5 bases, the J end lost 1 base, and 21 bases lay between the germline ends. The V gene's germline CDR1 is MDHEN and CDR2 SYDVKM. The CDR3 is 18 residues long. The CDR3 here is CASSLTGLGTVAKNIQYF. The CDR3, as DNA: TGTGCCAGCAGTCTCACGGGGTTGGGGACGGTGGCCAAAAACATTCAGTACTTC.

V is TRBV2 and J is TRBJ1-1; TRBD1 is a possible D gene (5 bases). CDR1 is SNHLY, CDR2 FYNNEI, per germline. The CDR3 is made up of 15 amino acids. Trimming pared 6 bases from V and 4 bases from J, leaving 18 bases between. CDR3 loop: CASRALDGASTEAFF. CDR3 bases: TGTGCCAGCAGGGCCCTTGACGGGGCGAGCACTGAAGCTTTCTTT.